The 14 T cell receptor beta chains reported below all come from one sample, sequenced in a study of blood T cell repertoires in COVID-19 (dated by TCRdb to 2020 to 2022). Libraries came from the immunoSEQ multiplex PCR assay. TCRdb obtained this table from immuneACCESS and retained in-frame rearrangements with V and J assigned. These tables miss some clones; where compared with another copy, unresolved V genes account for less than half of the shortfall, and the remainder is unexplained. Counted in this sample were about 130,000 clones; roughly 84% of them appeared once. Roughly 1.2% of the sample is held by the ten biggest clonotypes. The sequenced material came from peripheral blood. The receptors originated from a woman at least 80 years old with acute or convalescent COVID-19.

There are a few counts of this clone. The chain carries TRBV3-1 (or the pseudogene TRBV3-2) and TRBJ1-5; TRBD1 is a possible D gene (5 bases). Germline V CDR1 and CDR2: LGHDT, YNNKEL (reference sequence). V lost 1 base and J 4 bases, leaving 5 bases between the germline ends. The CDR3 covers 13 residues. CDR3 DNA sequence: TGTGCCAGCAGCCAAGGACAGAATCAGCCCCAGCATTTT. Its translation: CASSQGQNQPQHF.

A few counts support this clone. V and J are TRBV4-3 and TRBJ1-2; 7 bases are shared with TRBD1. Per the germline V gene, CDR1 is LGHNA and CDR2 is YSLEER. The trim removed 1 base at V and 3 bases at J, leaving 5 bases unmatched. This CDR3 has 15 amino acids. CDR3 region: CASSQAAGGHYGYTF. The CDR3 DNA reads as TGCGCCAGCAGCCAAGCAGCAGGGGGACACTATGGCTACACCTTC.

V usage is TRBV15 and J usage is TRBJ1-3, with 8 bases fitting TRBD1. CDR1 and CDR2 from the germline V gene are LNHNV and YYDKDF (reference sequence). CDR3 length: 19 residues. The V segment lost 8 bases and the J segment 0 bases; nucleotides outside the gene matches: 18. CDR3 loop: CATRKDPTGVGSSGNTIYF. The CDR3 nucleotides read TGTGCCACCCGAAAGGACCCGACAGGGGTTGGGAGCTCTGGAAACACCATATATTTT.

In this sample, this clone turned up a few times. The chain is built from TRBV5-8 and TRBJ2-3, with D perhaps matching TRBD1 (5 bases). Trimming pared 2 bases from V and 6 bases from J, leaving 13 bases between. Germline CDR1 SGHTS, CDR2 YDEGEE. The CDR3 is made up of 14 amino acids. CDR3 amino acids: CASSFRQSMDTQYF. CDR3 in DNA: TGTGCCAGCAGCTTTCGACAGAGTATGGATACGCAGTATTTT.

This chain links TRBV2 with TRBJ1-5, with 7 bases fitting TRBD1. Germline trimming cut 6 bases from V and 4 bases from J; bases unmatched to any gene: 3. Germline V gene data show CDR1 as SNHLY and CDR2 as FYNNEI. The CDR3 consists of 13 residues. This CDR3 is CASSATGNQPQHF. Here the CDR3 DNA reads TGTGCCAGCAGCGCGACAGGGAATCAGCCCCAGCATTTT.

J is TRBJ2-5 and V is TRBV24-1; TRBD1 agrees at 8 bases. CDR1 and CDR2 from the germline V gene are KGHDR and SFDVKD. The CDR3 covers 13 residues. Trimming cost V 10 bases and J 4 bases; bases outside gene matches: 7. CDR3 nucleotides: TGTGCCACAAGCAGGGGGCGCGGAGAGACCCAGTACTTC. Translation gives CATSRGRGETQYF.

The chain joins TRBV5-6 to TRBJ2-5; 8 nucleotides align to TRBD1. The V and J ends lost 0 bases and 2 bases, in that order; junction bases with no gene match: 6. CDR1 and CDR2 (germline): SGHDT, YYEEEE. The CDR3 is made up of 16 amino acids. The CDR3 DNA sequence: TGTGCCAGCAGCTTGGCTAGGACAGGGCGGCAAGAGACCCAGTACTTC. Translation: CASSLARTGRQETQYF.

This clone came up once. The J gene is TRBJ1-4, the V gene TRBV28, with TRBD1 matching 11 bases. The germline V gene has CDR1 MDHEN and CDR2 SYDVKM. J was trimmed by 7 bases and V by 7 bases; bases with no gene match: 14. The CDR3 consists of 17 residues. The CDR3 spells CASTPGAKGQGVEKLFF. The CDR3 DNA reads TGTGCCAGCACTCCTGGAGCAAAGGGACAGGGGGTTGAAAAACTGTTTTTT. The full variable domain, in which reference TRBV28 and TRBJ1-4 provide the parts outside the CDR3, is DVKVTQSSRYLVKRTGEKVFLECVQDMDHENMFWYRQDPGLGLRLIYFSYDVKMKEKGDIPEGYSVSREKKERFSLILESASTNQTSMYLCASTPGAKGQGVEKLFFGSGTQLSVL.

CDR3 region: CASTDRLPEAFF. CDR3 DNA: TGTGCCAGCACCGACAGGTTACCTGAAGCTTTCTTT. The genes are TRBV11-3 and TRBJ1-1; the D gene is possibly TRBD1 (6 bases). Between the trimmed V and J ends, which lost 7 bases and 6 bases, there was a span of 12 bases. Germline CDR1 reads SGHNT; CDR2 reads YENEEA. The CDR3 contains 12 residues.

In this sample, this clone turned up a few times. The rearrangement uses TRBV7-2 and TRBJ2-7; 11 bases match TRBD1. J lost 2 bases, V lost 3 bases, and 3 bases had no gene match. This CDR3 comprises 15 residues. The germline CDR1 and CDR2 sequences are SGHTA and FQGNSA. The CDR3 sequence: CASSLSGQGAYEQYF. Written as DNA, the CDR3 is TGTGCCAGCAGCTTGTCGGGACAGGGGGCCTACGAGCAGTACTTC. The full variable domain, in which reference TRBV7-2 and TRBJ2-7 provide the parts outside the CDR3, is GAGVSQSPSNKVTEKGKDVELRCDPISGHTALYWYRQSLGQGLEFLIYFQGNSAPDKSGLPSDRFSAERTGGSVSTLTIQRTQQEDSAVYLCASSLSGQGAYEQYFGPGTRLTVT.

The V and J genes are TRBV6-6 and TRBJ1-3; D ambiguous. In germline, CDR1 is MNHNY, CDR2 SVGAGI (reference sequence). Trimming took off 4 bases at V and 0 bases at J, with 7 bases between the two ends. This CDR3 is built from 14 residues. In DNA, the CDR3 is TGTGCCAGCAGTTCGACATACTCTGGAAACACCATATATTTT. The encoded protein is CASSSTYSGNTIYF.

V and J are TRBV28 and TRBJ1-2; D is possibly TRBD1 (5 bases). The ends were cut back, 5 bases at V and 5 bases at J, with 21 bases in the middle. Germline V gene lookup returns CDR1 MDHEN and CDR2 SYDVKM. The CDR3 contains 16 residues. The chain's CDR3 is CASSPARGSGGYGYTF. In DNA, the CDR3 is TGTGCCAGCAGTCCGGCGCGGGGCAGCGGGGGGTATGGCTACACCTTC.

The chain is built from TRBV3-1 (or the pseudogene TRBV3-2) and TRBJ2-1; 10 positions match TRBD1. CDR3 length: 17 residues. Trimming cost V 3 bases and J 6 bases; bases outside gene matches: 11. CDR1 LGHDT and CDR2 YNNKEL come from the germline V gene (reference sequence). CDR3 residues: CASSQDTGTGVFNEQFF. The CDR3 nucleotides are TGTGCCAGCAGCCAGGATACCGGGACAGGGGTTTTCAATGAGCAGTTCTTC.

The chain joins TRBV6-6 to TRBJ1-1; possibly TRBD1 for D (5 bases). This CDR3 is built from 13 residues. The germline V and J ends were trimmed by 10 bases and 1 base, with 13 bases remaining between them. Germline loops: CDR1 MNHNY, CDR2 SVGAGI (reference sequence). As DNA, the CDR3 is TGTGCCACCCACCTGGGGGGGAACACTGAAGCTTTCTTT. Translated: CATHLGGNTEAFF.